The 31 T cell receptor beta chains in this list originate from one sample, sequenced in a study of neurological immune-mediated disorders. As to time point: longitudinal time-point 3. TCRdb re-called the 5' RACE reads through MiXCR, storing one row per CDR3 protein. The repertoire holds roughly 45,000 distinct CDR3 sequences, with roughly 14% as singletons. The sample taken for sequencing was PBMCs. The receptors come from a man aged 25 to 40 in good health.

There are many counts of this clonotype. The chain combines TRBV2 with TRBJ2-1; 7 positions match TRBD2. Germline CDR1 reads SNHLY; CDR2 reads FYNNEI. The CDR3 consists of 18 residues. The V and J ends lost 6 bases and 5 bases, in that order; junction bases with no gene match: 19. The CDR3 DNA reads TGTGCCAGCAGAGCCGGGATCCGGGCTAGCGGACTTCACAATGAGCAGTTCTTC. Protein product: CASRAGIRASGLHNEQFF. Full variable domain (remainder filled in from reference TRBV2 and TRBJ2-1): EPEVTQTPSHQVTQMGQEVILRCVPISNHLYFYWYRQILGQKVEFLVSFYNNEISEKSEIFDDQFSVERPDGSNFTLKIRSTKLEDSAMYFCASRAGIRASGLHNEQFFGPGTRLTVL.

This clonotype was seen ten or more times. The CDR3 DNA sequence: TGTGCCAGCAGCACCCTGACAGGGAATCAGGGCGAGCAGTACTTC. This translates into CASSTLTGNQGEQYF. The chain carries TRBV11-2 and TRBJ2-7, with TRBD1 matching 7 bases. CDR1 and CDR2 (germline): SGHAT, FQNNGV. V trimming: 5 bases; J trimming: 6 bases; junction bases outside the gene matches: 13. The CDR3 runs to 15 residues.

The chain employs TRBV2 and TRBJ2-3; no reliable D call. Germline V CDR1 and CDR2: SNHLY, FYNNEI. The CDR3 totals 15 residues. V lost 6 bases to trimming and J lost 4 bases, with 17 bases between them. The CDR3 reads CASRMGVLSADTQYF. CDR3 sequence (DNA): TGTGCCAGCAGGATGGGCGTCCTTTCAGCAGATACGCAGTATTTT.

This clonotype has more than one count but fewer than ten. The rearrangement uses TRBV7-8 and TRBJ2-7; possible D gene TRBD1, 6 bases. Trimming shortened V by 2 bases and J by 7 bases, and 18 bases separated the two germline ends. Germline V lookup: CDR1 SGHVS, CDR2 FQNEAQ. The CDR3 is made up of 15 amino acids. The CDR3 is CASSLQSGQTGEQYF. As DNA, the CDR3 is TGTGCCAGCAGCTTACAGAGTGGACAGACGGGGGAGCAGTACTTC.

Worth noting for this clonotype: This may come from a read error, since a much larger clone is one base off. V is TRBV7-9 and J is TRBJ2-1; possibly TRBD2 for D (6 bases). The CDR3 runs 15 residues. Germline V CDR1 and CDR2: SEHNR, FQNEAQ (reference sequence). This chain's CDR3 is CASSLVVSGNNKQFF. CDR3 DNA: TGTGCCAGCAGCTTAGTTGTTAGCGGAAACAATAAGCAGTTCTTC.

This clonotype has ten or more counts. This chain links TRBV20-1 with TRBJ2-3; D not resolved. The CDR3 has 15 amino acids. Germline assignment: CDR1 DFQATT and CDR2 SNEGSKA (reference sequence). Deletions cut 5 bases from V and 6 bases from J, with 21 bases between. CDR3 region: CSAPPDGEVWDTQYF. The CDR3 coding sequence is TGCAGTGCTCCCCCAGACGGCGAAGTCTGGGATACGCAGTATTTT.

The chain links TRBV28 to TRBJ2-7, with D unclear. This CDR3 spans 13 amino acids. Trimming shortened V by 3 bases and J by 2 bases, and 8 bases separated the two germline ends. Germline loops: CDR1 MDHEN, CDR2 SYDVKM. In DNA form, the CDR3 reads TGTGCCAGCAGTTTGACTGGTCCCTACGAGCAGTACTTC. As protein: CASSLTGPYEQYF.

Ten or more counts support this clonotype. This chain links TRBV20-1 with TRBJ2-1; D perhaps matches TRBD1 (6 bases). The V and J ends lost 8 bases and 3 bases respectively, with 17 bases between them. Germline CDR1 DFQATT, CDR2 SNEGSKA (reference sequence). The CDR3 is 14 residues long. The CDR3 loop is CSTIQGNDYNEQFF. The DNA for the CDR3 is TGCAGTACAATACAGGGTAATGACTACAATGAGCAGTTCTTC.

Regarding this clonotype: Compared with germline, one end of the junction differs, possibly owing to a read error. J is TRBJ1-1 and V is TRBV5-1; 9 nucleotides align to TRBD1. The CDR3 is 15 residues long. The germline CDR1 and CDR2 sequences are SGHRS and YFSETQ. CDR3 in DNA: TGCACCAGCAGCTCGGGGACAGGGACGGGTAATGGAGCTTTCTTT. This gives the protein CTSSSGTGTGNGAFF.

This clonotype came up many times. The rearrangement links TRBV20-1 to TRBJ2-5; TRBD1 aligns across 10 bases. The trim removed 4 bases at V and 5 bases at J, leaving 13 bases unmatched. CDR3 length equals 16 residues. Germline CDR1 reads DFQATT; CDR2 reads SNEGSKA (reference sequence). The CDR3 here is CSATIVGTGVGETQYF. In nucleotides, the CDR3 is TGCAGTGCTACGATCGTTGGGACAGGGGTTGGGGAGACCCAGTACTTC.

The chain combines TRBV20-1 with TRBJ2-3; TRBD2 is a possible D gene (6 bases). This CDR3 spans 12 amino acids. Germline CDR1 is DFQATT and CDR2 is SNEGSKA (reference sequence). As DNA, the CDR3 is TGCTGCGCTTTAATGGGGGGAGATACGCAGTATTTT. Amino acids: CCALMGGDTQYF.

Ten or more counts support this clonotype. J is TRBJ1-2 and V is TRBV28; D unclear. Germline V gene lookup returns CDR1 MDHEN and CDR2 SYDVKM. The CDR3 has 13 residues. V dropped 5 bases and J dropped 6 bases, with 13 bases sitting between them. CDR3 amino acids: CASSAPPGNGYTF. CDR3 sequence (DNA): TGTGCCAGCAGTGCCCCCCCGGGGAATGGCTACACCTTC.

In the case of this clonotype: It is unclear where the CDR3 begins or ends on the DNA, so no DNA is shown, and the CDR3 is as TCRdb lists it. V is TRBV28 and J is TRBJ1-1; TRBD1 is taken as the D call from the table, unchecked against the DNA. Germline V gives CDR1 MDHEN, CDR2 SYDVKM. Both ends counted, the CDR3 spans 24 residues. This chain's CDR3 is CASSPVQNNEQFFGPGTPNTEAFF.

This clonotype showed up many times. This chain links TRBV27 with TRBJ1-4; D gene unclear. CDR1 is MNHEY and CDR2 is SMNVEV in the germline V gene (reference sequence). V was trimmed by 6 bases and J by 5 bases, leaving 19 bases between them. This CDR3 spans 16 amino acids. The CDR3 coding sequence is TGTGCCAGCAGAGGAAATGGACGGCTTAAAAATGAAAAACTGTTTTTT. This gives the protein CASRGNGRLKNEKLFF.

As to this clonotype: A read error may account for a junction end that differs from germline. Here the CDR3 reads CANSSVDGLYERYF. The DNA of the CDR3 is TGTGCCAACAGTTCCGTTGACGGGCTCTACGAGCGGTACTTC. The chain carries TRBV25-1 and TRBJ2-7; D unclear. The CDR3 totals 14 residues. CDR1 MGHDK and CDR2 SYGVNS come from the germline V gene.

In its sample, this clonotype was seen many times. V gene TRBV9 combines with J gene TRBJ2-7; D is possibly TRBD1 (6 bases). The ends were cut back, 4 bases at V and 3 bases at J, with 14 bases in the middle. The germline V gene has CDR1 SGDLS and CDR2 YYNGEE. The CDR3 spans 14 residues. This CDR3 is CASSTDRRNYEQYF. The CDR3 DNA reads TGTGCCAGCAGCACCGACAGGAGGAACTACGAGCAGTACTTC. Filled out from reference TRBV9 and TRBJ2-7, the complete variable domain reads DSGVTQTPKHLITATGQRVTLRCSPRSGDLSVYWYQQSLDQGLQFLIQYYNGEERAKGNILERFSAQQFPDLHSELNLSSLELGDSALYFCASSTDRRNYEQYFGPGTRLTVT.

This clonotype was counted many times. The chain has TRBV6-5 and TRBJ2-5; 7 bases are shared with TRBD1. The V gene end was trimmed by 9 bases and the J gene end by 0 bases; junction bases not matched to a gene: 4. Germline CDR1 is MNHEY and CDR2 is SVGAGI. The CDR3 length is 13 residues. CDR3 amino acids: CASRGQYQETQYF. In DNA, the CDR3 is TGTGCCAGTAGGGGACAGTACCAAGAGACCCAGTACTTC.

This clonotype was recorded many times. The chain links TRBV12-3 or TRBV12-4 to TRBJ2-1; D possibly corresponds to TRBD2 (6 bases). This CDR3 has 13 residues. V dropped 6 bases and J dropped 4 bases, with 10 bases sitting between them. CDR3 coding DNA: TGTGCCAGCAGCTTTGGGGGGTACAATGAGCAGTTCTTC. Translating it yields CASSFGGYNEQFF.

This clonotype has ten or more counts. The CDR3 nucleotides read TGTGCCAGCAGCTTTTCGGGACAGGGGTATGGCTACACCTTC. This encodes CASSFSGQGYGYTF. The chain couples TRBV7-2 to TRBJ1-2; 10 bases agree with TRBD1. This CDR3 has 14 amino acids. V gave up 3 bases and J gave up 5 bases; unmatched junction bases: 3. The germline gives CDR1 SGHTA, CDR2 FQGNSA. Based on the CDR3 plus reference TRBV7-2 and TRBJ1-2, the full variable domain is GAGVSQSPSNKVTEKGKDVELRCDPISGHTALYWYRQSLGQGLEFLIYFQGNSAPDKSGLPSDRFSAERTGGSVSTLTIQRTQQEDSAVYLCASSFSGQGYGYTFGSGTRLTVV.

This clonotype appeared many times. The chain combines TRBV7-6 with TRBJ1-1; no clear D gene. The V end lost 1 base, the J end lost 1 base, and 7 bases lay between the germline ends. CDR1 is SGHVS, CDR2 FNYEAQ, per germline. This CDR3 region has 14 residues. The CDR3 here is CASSLGAGNTEAFF. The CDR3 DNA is TGTGCCAGCAGCTTAGGAGCAGGGAACACTGAAGCTTTCTTT.

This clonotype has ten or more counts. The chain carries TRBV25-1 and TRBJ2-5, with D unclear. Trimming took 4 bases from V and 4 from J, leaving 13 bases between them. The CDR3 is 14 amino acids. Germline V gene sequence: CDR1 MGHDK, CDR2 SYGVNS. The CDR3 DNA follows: TGTGCCAGCAGTGGTTGGGCCCCGGCAGAGACCCAGTACTTC. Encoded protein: CASSGWAPAETQYF. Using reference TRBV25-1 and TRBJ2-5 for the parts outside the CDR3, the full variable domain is EADIYQTPRYLVIGTGKKITLECSQTMGHDKMYWYQQDPGMELHLIHYSYGVNSTEKGDLSSESTVSRIRTEHFPLTLESARPSHTSQYLCASSGWAPAETQYFGPGTRLLVL.

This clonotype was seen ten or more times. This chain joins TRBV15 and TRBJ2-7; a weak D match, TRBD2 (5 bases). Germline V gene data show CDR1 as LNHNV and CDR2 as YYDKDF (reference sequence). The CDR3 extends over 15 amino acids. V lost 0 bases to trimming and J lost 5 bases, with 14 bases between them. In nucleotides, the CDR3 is TGTGCCACCAGCAGAGATTTGGGAGATCTCGACGAGCAGTACTTC. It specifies CATSRDLGDLDEQYF. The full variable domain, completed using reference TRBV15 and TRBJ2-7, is DAMVIQNPRYQVTQFGKPVTLSCSQTLNHNVMYWYQQKSSQAPKLLFHYYDKDFNNEADTPDNFQSRRPNTSFCFLDIRSPGLGDTAMYLCATSRDLGDLDEQYFGPGTRLTVT.

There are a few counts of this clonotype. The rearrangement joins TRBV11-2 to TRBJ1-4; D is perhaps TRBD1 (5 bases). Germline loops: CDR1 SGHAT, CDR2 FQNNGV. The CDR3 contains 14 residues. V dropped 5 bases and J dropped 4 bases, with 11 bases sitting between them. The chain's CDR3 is CASSGTVNNEKLFF. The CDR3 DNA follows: TGTGCCAGCAGCGGGACGGTCAATAATGAAAAACTGTTTTTT.

The CDR3 protein is CASSSAGGSTYEQYF. CDR3 coding DNA: TGTGCCAGCAGTTCTGCTGGCGGGAGTACCTACGAGCAGTACTTC. This chain uses TRBV6-6 with TRBJ2-7; 7 bases match TRBD2. Trimming removed 4 bases from V and 2 bases from J; junction bases left unmatched: 8. The CDR3 is made up of 15 amino acids. Germline loops: CDR1 MNHNY, CDR2 SVGAGI (reference sequence).

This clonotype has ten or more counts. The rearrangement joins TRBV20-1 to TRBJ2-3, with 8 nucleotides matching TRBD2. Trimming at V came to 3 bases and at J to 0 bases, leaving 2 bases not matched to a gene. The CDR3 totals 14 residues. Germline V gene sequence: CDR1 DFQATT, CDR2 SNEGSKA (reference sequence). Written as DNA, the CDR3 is TGCAGTGCTAGTAGCGGGACTAGCACAGATACGCAGTATTTT. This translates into CSASSGTSTDTQYF.

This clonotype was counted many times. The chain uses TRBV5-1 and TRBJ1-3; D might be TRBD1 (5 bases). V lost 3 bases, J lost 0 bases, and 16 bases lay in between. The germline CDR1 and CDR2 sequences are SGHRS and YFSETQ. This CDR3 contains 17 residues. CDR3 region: CASSYSGTVGSGNTIYF. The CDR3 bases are TGCGCCAGCAGCTACTCCGGGACTGTCGGCTCTGGAAACACCATATATTTT.

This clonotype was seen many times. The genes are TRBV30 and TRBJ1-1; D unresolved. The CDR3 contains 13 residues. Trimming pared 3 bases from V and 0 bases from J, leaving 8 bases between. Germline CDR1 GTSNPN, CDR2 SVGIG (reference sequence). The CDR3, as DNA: TGTGCCTGGAGCAAGGGTTTGAACACTGAAGCTTTCTTT. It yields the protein CAWSKGLNTEAFF.

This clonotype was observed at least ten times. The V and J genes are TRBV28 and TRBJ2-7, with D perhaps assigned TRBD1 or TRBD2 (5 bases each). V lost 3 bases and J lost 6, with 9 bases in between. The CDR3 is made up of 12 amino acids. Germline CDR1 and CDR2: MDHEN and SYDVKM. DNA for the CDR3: TGTGCCAGCAGTTTCCGGGGCGGCGAGCAGTACTTC. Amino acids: CASSFRGGEQYF. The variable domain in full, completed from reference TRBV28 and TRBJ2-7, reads DVKVTQSSRYLVKRTGEKVFLECVQDMDHENMFWYRQDPGLGLRLIYFSYDVKMKEKGDIPEGYSVSREKKERFSLILESASTNQTSMYLCASSFRGGEQYFGPGTRLTVT.

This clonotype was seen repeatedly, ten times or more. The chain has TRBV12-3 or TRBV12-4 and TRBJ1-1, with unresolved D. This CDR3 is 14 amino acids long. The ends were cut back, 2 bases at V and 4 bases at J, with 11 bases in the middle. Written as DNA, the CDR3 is TGTGCCAGCAGTTTACCCGGGGTTCCCACTGAAGCTTTCTTT. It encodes CASSLPGVPTEAFF.

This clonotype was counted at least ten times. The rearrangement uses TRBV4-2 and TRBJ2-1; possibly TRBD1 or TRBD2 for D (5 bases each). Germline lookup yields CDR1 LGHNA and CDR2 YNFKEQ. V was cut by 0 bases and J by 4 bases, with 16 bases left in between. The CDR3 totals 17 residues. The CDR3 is CASSQEGTRGRYNEQFF. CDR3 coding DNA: TGTGCCAGCAGCCAAGAGGGAACGAGGGGTCGTTACAATGAGCAGTTCTTC.

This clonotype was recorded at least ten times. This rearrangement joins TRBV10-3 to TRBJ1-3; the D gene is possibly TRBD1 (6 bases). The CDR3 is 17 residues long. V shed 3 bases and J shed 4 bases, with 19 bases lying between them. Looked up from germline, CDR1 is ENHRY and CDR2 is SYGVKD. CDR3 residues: CAISDFKQGEKGNTIYF. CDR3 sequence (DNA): TGTGCCATCAGTGATTTCAAACAGGGAGAGAAAGGAAACACCATATATTTT.